This T cell receptor (beta chain) derives from a study of blood T cell repertoires in COVID-19 (dated by TCRdb to about 2020). For the wider study: Collaborator samples came from the United States, Italy and Spain and covered acute and convalescent phases of COVID-19. Where available, HLA class I and class II types were taken from metadata supplied by the sample provider and were not determined by assay-based typing. The repertoires were made available in a free public database intended to serve as a resource for research on the immune response to SARS-CoV-2. Subjects who had been exposed to COVID-19, were actively infected with it, or had recovered from it provided the deeply sampled blood TCRbeta repertoires that made up the dataset. Samples came from the ongoing ImmuneRACE study (first 160 participants) plus 1,254 subjects from 6 global collaborators. The sample metadata nearly always contained a de-identified subject ID, COVID-19 status, age in years and sex. The material from the prospective study consisted of cDNA or gDNA derived from T cells, B-cell-depleted T cells, or PBMCs. General study outcomes and caveats: Clinical and demographic metadata were provided uncurated, with the amount varying by source and participant.

The immunoSEQ Assay, a bias-controlled multiplex PCR, was used to amplify TCRbeta CDR3 regions from genomic DNA. In the authors' own workflow: Within the assay, amplification of reference gene primers was used to estimate how many nucleated cells each sample contained. To quantify the absolute abundance of each unique TCRbeta CDR3 rearrangement, sequence reads were collapsed and filtered. Productive Simpson clonality was computed per sample as the square root of Simpson's diversity index over productive rearrangements. This immuneACCESS table, as held by TCRdb, lists in-frame sequences with V and J called but not all clones. Of the missing ones, under half trace to an unresolved V gene in checked studies; the others have no known cause. The V and J calls and clone size come from that table; D and trimming were worked out from the DNA. This sample gives 310,000 or so clones in total; around 84% of them show up just once. The top ten clonotypes cover roughly 10% of the sample.

In regard to this clone: No antigen is known for it. Base-call qualities are not available, and no considerably larger clone is one nucleotide away.

The V and J ends are trimmed by 3 bases and 0 bases, leaving 9 bases between them. Per the germline V gene, SGDLS is the CDR1 and YYNGEE is the CDR2. The CDR3 spans 14 residues, from the cysteine through the phenylalanine. Just CDR3 DNA is preserved here, 42 bases in frame from base 1. Participants in the prospective study were enrolled through a virtual design, were aged roughly 18 to 90 years, and lived in 24 United States geographic areas. Cohort assignment in the prospective study relied on participant-reported clinical history from a screening survey and a study questionnaire. For ImmuneRACE Cohort 3, a participant was defined as recovered based on two consecutive negative NP/OP PCR tests, clearance by a healthcare professional, or resolution of symptoms. Mobile phlebotomists in the prospective study collected whole blood, serum and a nasopharyngeal or oropharyngeal swab from every participant. Participants in the prospective study had the option to provide additional blood draws and questionnaires over an approximately 2-month period. Blood samples from the prospective study were shipped frozen or at room temperature prior to DNA extraction.

This receptor was identified in a woman between 18 and 29 years old who had recovered from COVID-19. The sample consisted of PBMCs or T cells enriched from blood (not recorded which). This receptor chain uses TRBV9 and TRBJ1-1, with no reliable assignment of the D segment. The nucleotide sequence is TGTGCCAGCAGCGCCCATGAGTTGAACACTGAAGCTTTCTTT. This gives the protein CASSAHELNTEAFF.